This T cell receptor beta chain was captured in a study of Graves' ophthalmopathy and Graves' hyperthyroidism. Study-wide context: Before any treatment, peripheral blood was taken at the initial diagnosis.

General study results and limits: A 13-signature model separated ophthalmopathy from stable hyperthyroidism, 85% to 90% sensitivity, about 81% specificity.

Points on this clonotype: What it binds is not known. This may come from a read error, since a much larger clone is one base off. The conserved phenylalanine or tryptophan normally closing the CDR3 is absent here, so this likely arose from a read error.

V lost 2 bases, J lost 1 base, and 6 bases lay in between. Germline assignment: CDR1 MNHEY and CDR2 SVGAGI. The length of the CDR3 is 14 residues. RNA transcripts provided the template for amplifying TCR beta CDR3 regions. After a first-round RT-PCR with HTBI primers, a second-round multiplex PCR was run. TCRdb fed the multiplex PCR reads into MiXCR, producing one record per CDR3 protein. The table has roughly 500,000 distinct CDR3 sequences, approximately 15% seen once; the top ten hold 9.8%. For donors with ophthalmopathy, the disease showed moderate-to-severe activity, reached CAS ≥3 and NOSPECS ≥4, and had lasted under 3 months. As diagnostic evidence, clinical symptoms, serum thyroxine, TRAb, thyroid ultrasound and orbital computed tomography were relied upon.

This TCR derives from a woman in her thirties with Graves' ophthalmopathy. The sequenced sample consisted of blood. The chain has TRBV6-5 and TRBJ1-5; D gene ambiguous. The CDR3 nucleotides read TGTGCCAGCAGTTACCTCAGAAGCAATCAGCCCCAGCATTTG. Translating it yields CASSYLRSNQPQHL.